This T cell receptor beta chain came from a study of vaccination effects on CD4 cells after COVID-19. Study-level information: All participants had two doses of either the BNT162b2 or mRNA-1273 vaccine.

V was shortened by 6 bases and J by 0 bases, with 12 bases between the two germline ends. The CDR3 extends over 16 amino acids. Germline assignment: CDR1 SGHTA and CDR2 FQGNSA. Using viral peptide pools, the ViraFEST assay grew out antigen-specific CD4+ T cells prior to sequencing. Isolation of CD4+ T cells took place after approximately ten days of culture. Each vaccine recipient was nucleocapsid antibody negative and had no prior SARS-CoV-2 infection. Sequencing was performed with immunoSEQ multiplex PCR; in TCRdb, only in-frame clones are kept and a portion is missing. The profile shows tens of thousands of clones, more than 70% of them singletons. With respect to this clone: No antigen is known for it.

The chain combines TRBV7-2 with TRBJ1-6; D unclear. The material was CD4+ T cells from PBMCs cultured with HCoV-NL63 spike peptides, obtained before COVID-19 vaccination. The receptor comes from a human donor who received a COVID-19 vaccine. The CDR3 DNA is TGTGCCAGCAGTTCGAAGAAAAGCTCCTATAATTCACCCCTCCACTTT. The encoded protein is CASSSKKSSYNSPLHF.